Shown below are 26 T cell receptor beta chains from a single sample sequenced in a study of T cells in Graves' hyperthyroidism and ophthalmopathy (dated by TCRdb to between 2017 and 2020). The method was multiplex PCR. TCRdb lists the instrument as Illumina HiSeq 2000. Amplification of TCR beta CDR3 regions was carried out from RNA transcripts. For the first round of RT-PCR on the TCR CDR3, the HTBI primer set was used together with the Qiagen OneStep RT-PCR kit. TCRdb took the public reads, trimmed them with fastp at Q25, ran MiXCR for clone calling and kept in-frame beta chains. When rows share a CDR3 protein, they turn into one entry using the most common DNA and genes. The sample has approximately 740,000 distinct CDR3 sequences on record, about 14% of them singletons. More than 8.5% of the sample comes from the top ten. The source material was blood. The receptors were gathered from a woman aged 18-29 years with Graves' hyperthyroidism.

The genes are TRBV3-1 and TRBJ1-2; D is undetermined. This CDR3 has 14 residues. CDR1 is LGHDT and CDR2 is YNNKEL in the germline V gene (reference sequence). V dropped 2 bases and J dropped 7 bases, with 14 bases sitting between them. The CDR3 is CASSQPHSVSGYTF. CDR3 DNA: TGTGCCAGCAGCCAACCCCATAGCGTGAGTGGCTACACCTTC.

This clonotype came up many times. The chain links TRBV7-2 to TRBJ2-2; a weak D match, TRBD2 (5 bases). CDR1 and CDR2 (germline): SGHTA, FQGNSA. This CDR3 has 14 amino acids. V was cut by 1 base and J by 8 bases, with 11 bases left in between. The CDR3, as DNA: TGTGCCAGCAGCTTAGTTGCGGGTCAGGGGGAGCTGTTTTTT. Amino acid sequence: CASSLVAGQGELFF.

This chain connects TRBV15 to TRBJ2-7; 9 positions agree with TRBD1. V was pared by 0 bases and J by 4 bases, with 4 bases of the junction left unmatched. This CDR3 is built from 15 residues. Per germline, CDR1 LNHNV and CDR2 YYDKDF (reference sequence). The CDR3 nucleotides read TGTGCCACCAGCAGAGATTTGGGACAGGGATACGAGCAGTACTTC. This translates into CATSRDLGQGYEQYF. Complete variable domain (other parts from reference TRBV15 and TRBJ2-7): DAMVIQNPRYQVTQFGKPVTLSCSQTLNHNVMYWYQQKSSQAPKLLFHYYDKDFNNEADTPDNFQSRRPNTSFCFLDIRSPGLGDTAMYLCATSRDLGQGYEQYFGPGTRLTVT.

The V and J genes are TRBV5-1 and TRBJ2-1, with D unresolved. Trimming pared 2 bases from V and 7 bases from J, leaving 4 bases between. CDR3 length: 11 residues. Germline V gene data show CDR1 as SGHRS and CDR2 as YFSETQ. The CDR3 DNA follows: TGCGCCAGCAGCTTTCAGAATGAGCAGTTCTTC. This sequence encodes CASSFQNEQFF.

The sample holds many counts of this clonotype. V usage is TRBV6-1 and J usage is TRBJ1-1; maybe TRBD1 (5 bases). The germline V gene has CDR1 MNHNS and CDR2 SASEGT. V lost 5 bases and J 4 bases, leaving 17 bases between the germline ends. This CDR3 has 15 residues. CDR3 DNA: TGTGCCAGCAGTTACAGTGATAGGGGTCCCACTGAAGCTTTCTTT. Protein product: CASSYSDRGPTEAFF.

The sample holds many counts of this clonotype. CDR3 bases: TGCAGTGCTATCGTTAGCGGTAGCTCCTACAATGAGCAGTTCTTC. Protein product: CSAIVSGSSYNEQFF. The chain is built from TRBV20-1 and TRBJ2-1; weak D call: TRBD2 (6 bases). V lost 4 bases to trimming and J lost 0 bases, with 13 bases between them. Germline CDR1 DFQATT, CDR2 SNEGSKA (reference sequence). This CDR3 has 15 residues.

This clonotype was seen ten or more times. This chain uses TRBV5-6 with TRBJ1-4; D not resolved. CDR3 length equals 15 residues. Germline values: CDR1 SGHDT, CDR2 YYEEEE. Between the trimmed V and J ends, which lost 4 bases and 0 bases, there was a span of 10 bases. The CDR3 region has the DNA TGTGCCAGCAGCGACACCGGGACAACTAATGAAAAACTGTTTTTT. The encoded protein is CASSDTGTTNEKLFF.

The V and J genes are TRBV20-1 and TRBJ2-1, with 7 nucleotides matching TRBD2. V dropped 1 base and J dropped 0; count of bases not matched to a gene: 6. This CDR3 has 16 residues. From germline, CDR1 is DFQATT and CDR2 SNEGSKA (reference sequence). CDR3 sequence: CSARGASGFSYNEQFF. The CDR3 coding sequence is TGCAGTGCTAGAGGGGCTAGCGGATTCTCCTACAATGAGCAGTTCTTC.

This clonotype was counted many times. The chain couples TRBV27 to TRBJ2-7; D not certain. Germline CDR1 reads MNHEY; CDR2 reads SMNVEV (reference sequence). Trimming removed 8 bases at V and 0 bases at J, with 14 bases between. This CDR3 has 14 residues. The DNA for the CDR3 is TGTGCCAGCGGCCCCATAGGAGTCTCCTACGAGCAGTACTTC. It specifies CASGPIGVSYEQYF.

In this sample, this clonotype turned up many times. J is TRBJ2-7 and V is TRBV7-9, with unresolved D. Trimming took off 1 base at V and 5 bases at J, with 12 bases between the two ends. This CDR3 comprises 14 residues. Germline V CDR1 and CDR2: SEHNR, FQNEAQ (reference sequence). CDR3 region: CASSLEGAANEQYF. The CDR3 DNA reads TGTGCCAGCAGCTTAGAGGGTGCGGCAAACGAGCAGTACTTC.

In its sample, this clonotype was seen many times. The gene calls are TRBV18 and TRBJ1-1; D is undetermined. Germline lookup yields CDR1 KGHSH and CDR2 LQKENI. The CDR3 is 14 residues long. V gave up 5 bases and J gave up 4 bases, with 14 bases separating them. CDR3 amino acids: CASSAGKEGTEAFF. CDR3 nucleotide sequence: TGTGCCAGCTCAGCGGGGAAAGAGGGCACTGAAGCTTTCTTT.

CDR3 loop: CASSLQGISYTF. The CDR3 coding sequence is TGTGCCAGCAGTTTGCAGGGTATTAGCTACACCTTC. The chain uses TRBV12-3 or TRBV12-4 and TRBJ1-2; perhaps TRBD1 as D (5 bases). The CDR3 runs to 12 residues. Trimming left V 3 bases short and J 9 bases short, with 11 bases between.

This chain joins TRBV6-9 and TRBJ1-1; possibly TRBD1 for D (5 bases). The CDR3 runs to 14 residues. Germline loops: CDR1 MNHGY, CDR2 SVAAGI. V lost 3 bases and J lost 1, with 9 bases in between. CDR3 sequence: CASSYGDPNTEAFF. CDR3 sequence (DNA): TGTGCCAGCAGTTACGGGGACCCGAACACTGAAGCTTTCTTT.

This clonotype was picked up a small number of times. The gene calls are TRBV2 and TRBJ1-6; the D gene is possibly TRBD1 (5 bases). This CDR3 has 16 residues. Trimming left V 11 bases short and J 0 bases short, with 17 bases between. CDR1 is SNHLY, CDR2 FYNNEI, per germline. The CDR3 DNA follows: TGTGCCGGCATCCCCGATCAGGGCTCCTATAATTCACCCCTCCACTTT. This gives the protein CAGIPDQGSYNSPLHF.

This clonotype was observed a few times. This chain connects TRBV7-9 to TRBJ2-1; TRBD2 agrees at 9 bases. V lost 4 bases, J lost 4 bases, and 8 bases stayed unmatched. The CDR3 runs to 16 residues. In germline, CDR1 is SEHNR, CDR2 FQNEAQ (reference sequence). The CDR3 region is CASSSVSSGNYNEQFF. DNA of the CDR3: TGTGCCAGCAGCTCCGTCTCTAGCGGGAATTACAATGAGCAGTTCTTC.

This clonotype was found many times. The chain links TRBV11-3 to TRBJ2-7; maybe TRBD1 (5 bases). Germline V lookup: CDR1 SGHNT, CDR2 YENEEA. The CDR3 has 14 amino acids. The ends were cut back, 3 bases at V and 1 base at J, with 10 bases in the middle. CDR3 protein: CASSFDSHSYEQYF. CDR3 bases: TGTGCCAGCAGCTTTGACAGTCATTCCTACGAGCAGTACTTC.

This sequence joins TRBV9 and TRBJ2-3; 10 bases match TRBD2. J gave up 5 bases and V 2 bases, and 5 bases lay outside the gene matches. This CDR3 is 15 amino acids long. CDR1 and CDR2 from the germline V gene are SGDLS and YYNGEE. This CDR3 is CASSVKREGKDTQYF. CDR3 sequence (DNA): TGTGCCAGCAGCGTCAAGCGGGAGGGTAAAGATACGCAGTATTTT.

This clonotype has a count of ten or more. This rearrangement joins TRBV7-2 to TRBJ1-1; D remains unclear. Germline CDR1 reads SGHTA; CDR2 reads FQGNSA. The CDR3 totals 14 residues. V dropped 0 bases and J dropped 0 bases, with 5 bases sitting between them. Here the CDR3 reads CASSLATMNTEAFF. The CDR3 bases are TGTGCCAGCAGCTTAGCGACGATGAACACTGAAGCTTTCTTT. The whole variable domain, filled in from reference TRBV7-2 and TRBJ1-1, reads GAGVSQSPSNKVTEKGKDVELRCDPISGHTALYWYRQSLGQGLEFLIYFQGNSAPDKSGLPSDRFSAERTGGSVSTLTIQRTQQEDSAVYLCASSLATMNTEAFFGQGTRLTVV.

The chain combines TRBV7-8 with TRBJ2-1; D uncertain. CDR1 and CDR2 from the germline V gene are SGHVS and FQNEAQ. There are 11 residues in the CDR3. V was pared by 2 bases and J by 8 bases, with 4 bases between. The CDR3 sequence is CASSLPHEQFF. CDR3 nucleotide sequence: TGTGCCAGCAGCTTACCCCATGAGCAGTTCTTC.

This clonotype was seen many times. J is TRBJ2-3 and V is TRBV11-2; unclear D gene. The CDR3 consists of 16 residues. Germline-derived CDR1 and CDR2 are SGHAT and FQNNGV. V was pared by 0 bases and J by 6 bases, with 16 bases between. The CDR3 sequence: CASSLELVSIRDTQYF. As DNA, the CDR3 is TGTGCCAGCAGCTTAGAGCTGGTGAGCATTCGGGATACGCAGTATTTT.

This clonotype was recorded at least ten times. The CDR3, as DNA: TGTGCCAGCAGCTTAGGACCTACGATGACTTTCTTT. It specifies CASSLGPTMTFF. This sequence joins TRBV7-9 and TRBJ1-1; D is uncertain. CDR1 SEHNR and CDR2 FQNEAQ come from the germline V gene (reference sequence). The CDR3 totals 12 residues. V was shortened by 1 base and J by 12 bases, with 12 bases between the two germline ends.

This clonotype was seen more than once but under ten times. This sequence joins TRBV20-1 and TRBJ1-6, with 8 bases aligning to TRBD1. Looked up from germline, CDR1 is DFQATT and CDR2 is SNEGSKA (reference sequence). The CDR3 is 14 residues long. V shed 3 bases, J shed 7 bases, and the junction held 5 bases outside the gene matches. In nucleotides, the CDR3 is TGCAGTGCTAGGGGGGGGACAGGCAATTCACCCCTCCACTTT. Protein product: CSARGGTGNSPLHF.

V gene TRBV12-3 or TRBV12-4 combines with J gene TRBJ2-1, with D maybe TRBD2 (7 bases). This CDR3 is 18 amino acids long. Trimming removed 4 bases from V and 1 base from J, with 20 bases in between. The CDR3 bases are TGTGCCAGCAGTTCGACTAGGGGGGGGCTCGGGTCCTACAATGAGCAGTTCTTC. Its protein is CASSSTRGGLGSYNEQFF.

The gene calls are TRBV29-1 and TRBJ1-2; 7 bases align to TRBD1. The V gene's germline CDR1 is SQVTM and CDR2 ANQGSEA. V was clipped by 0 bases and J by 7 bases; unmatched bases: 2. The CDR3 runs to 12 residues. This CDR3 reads CSVEEQGRGYTF. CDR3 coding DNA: TGCAGCGTTGAAGAACAGGGGCGTGGCTACACCTTC.

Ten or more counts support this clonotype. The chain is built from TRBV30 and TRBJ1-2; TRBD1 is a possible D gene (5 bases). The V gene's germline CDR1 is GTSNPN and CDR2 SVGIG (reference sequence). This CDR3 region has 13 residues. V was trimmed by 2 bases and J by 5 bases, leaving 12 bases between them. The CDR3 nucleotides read TGTGCCTGGAGTCCAGGAGGGGTGTATGGCTACACCTTC. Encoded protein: CAWSPGGVYGYTF.

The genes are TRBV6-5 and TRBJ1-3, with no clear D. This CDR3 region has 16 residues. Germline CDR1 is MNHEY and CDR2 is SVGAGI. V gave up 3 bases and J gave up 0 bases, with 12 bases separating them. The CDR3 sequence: CASSYGIGSSGNTIYF. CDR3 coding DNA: TGTGCCAGCAGTTATGGTATAGGGAGCTCTGGAAACACCATATATTTT.